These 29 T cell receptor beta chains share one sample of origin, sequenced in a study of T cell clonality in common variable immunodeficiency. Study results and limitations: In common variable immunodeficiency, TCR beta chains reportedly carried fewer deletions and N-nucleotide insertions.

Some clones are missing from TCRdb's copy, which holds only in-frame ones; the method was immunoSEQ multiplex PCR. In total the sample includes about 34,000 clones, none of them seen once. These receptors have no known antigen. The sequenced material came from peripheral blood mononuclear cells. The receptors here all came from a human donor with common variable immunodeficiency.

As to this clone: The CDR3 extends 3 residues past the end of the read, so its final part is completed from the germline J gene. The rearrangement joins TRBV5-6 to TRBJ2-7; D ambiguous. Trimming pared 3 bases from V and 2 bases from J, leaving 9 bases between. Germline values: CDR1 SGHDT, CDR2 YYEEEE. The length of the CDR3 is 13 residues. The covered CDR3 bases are TGTGCCAGCAGCTCGAAGGTAACCTACGAG. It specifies CASSSKVTYE. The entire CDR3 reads CASSSKVTYEQYF. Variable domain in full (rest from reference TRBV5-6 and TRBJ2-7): DAGVTQSPTHLIKTRGQQVTLRCSPKSGHDTVSWYQQALGQGPQFIFQYYEEEERQRGNFPDRFSGHQFPNYSSELNVNALLLGDSALYLCASSSKVTYEQYFGPGTRLTVT.

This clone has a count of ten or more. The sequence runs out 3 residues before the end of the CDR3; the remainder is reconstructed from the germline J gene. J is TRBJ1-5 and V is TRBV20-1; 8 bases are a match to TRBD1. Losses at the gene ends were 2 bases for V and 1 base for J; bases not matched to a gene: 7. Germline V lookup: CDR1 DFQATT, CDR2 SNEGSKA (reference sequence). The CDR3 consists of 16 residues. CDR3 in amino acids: CSARRAGGASNQPQHF. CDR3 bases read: TGCAGTGCTAGACGGGCAGGGGGCGCAAGCAATCAGCCC.

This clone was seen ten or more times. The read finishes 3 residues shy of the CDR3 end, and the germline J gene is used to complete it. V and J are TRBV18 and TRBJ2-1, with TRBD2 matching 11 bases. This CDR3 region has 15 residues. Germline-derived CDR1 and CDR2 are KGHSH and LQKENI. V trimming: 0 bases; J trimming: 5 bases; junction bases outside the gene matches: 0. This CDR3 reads CASSPPLAGDNEQFF. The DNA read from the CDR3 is TGTGCCAGCTCACCACCACTAGCGGGAGACAATGAG. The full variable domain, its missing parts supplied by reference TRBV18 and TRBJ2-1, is NAGVMQNPRHLVRRRGQEARLRCSPMKGHSHVYWYRQLPEEGLKFMVYLQKENIIDESGMPKERFSAEFPKEGPSILRIQQVVRGDSAAYFCASSPPLAGDNEQFFGPGTRLTVL.

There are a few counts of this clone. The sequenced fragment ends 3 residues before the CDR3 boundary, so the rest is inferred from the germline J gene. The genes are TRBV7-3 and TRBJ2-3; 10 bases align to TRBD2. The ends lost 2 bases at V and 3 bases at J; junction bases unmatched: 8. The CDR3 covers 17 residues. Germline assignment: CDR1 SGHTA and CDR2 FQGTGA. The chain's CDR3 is CASSLDWSGRATDTQYF. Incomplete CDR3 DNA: TGTGCCAGCAGCTTAGATTGGAGCGGGAGGGCGACAGATACG. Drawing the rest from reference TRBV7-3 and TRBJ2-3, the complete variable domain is GAGVSQTPSNKVTEKGKYVELRCDPISGHTALYWYRQSLGQGPEFLIYFQGTGAADDSGLPNDRFFAVRPEGSVSTLKIQRTERGDSAVYLCASSLDWSGRATDTQYFGPGTRLTVL.

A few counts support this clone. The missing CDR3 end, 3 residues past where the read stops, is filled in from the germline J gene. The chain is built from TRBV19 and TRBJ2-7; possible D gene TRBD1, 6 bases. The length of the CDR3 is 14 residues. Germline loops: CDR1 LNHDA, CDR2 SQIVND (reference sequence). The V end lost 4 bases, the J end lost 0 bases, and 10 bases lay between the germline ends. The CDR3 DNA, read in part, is TGTGCCAGTAGTACCGGACAGAGCTCCTACGAG. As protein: CASSTGQSSYE. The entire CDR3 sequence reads CASSTGQSSYEQYF. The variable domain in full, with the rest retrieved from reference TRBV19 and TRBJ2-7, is DGGITQSPKYLFRKEGQNVTLSCEQNLNHDAMYWYRQDPGQGLRLIYYSQIVNDFQKGDIAEGYSVSREKKESFPLTVTSAQKNPTAFYLCASSTGQSSYEQYFGPGTRLTVT.

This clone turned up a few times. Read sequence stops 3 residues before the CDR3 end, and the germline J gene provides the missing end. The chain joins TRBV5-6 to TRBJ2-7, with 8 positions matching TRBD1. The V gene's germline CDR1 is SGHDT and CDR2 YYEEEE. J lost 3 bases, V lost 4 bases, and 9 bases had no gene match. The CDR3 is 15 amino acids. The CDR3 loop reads CASSPGPGTGYEQYF. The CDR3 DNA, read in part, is TGTGCCAGCAGCCCCGGTCCCGGGACAGGCTACGAG.

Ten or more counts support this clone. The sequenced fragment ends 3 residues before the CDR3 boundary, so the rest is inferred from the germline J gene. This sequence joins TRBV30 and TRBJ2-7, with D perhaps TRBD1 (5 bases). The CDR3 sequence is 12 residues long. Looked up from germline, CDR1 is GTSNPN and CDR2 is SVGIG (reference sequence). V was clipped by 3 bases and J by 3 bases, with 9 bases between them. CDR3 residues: CAWRDNSYEQYF. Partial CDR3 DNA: TGTGCCTGGAGGGACAATAGCTACGAG.

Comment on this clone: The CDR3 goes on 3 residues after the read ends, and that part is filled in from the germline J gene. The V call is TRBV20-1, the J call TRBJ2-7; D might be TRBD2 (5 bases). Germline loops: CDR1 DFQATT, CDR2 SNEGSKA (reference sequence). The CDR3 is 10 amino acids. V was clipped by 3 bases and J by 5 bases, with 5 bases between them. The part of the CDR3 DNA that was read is TGCAGTGCTAGGACTAACGAG. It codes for CSARTNE. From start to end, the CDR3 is CSARTNEQYF.

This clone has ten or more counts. The covered CDR3 bases are TGTGCCAGCAGCGTTAGAAGTTGGGATACG. Translated: CASSVRSWDT. The complete CDR3 sequence is CASSVRSWDTQYF. The gene calls are TRBV11-2 and TRBJ2-3; no clear D gene. From the germline J gene comes the end of the CDR3, since the read stops 3 residues before it. The CDR3 is 13 amino acids. Germline assignment: CDR1 SGHAT and CDR2 FQNNGV. Trimming pared 5 bases from V and 6 bases from J, leaving 12 bases between.

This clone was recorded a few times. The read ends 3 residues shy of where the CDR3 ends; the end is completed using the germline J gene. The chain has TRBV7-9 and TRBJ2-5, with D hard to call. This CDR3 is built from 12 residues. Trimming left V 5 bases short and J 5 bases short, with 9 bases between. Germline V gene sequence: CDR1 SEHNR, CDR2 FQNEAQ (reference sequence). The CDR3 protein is CASSLKLETQYF. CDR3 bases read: TGTGCCAGCAGCCTTAAGCTGGAGACC.

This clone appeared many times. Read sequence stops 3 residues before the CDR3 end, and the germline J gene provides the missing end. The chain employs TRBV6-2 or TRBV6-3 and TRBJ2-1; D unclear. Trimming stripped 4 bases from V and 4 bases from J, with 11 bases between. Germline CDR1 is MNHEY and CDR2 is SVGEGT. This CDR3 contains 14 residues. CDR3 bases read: TGTGCCAGCAGTTTTTTCCCAGAGTACAATGAG. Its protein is CASSFFPEYNE. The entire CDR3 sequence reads CASSFFPEYNEQFF.

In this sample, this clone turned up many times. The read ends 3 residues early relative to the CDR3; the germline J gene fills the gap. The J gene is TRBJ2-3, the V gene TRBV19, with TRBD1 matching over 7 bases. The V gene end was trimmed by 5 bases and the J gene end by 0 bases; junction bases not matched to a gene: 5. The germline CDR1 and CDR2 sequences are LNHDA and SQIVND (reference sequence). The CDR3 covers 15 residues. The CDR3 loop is CASSVRDSSTDTQYF. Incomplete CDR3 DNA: TGTGCCAGTAGTGTTCGGGACAGTAGCACAGATACG.

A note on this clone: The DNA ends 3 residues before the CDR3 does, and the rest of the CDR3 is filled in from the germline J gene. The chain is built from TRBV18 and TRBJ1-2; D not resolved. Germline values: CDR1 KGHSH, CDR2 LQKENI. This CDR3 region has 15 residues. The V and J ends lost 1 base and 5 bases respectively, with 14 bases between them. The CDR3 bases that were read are TGTGCCAGCTCACCACGGCCCCGGGGAGATTATGGC. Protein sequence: CASSPRPRGDYG. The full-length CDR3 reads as CASSPRPRGDYGYTF.

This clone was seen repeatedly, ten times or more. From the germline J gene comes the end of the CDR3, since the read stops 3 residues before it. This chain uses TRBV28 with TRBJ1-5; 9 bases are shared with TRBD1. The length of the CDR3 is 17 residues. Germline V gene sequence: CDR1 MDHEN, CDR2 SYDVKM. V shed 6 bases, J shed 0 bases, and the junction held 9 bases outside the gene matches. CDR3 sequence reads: CASSPRDRDYSNQPQHF. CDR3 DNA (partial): TGTGCCAGCAGCCCCCGGGACAGGGATTATAGCAATCAGCCC. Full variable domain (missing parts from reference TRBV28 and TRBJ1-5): DVKVTQSSRYLVKRTGEKVFLECVQDMDHENMFWYRQDPGLGLRLIYFSYDVKMKEKGDIPEGYSVSREKKERFSLILESASTNQTSMYLCASSPRDRDYSNQPQHFGDGTRLSIL.

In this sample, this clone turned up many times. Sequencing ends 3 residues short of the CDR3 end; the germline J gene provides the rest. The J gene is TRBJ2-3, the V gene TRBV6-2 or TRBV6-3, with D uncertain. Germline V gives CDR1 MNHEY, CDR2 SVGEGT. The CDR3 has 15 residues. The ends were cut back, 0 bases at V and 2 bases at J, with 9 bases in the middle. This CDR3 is CASSYSSVHTDTQYF. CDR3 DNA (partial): TGTGCCAGCAGTTACTCAAGCGTGCACACAGATACG.

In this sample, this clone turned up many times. The CDR3 sequence is CASSAEAGAYNEQFF. Partial CDR3 DNA: TGTGCCAGCAGTGCTGAGGCGGGAGCCTACAATGAG. The gene calls are TRBV2 and TRBJ2-1; 7 bases match TRBD2. The read ends 3 residues shy of where the CDR3 ends; the end is completed using the germline J gene. V trimming: 4 bases; J trimming: 2 bases; junction bases outside the gene matches: 5. This CDR3 has 15 amino acids. Germline V gives CDR1 SNHLY, CDR2 FYNNEI. Supplemented by reference TRBV2 and TRBJ2-1, the full variable domain reads EPEVTQTPSHQVTQMGQEVILRCVPISNHLYFYWYRQILGQKVEFLVSFYNNEISEKSEIFDDQFSVERPDGSNFTLKIRSTKLEDSAMYFCASSAEAGAYNEQFFGPGTRLTVL.

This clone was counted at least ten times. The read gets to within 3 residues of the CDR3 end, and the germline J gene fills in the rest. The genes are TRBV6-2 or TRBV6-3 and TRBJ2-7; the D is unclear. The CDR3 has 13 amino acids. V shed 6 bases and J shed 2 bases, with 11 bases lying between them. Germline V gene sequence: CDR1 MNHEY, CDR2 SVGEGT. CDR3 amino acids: CASRPAATYEQYF. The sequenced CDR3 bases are TGTGCCAGCAGGCCCGCGGCAACCTACGAG.

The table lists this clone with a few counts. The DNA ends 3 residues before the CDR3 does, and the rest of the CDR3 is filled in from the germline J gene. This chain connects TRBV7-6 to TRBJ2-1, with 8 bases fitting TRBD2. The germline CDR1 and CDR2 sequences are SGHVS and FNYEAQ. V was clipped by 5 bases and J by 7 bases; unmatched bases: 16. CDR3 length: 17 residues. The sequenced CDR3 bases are TGTGCCAGCAGCCCCCCCGGAGCCGGGAGGGCGGGTAATGAG. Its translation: CASSPPGAGRAGNE. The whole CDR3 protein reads CASSPPGAGRAGNEQFF.

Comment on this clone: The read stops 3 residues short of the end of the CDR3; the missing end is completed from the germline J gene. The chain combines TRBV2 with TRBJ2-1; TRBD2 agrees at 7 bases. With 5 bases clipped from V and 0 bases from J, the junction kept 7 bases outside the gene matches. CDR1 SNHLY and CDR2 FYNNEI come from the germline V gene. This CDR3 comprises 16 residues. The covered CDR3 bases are TGTGCCAGCAGTACAAAGCGGGGTCTCTCCTACAATGAG. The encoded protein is CASSTKRGLSYNE. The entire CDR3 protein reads CASSTKRGLSYNEQFF.

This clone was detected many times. CDR3 DNA (partial): TGTGCCATCAGTGAGGACACCTCCATTGGC. This encodes CAISEDTSIG. The whole CDR3 sequence is CAISEDTSIGYTF. The J gene is TRBJ1-2, the V gene TRBV10-3; no clear D gene. The CDR3 extends 3 residues past the end of the read, so its final part is completed from the germline J gene. The CDR3 covers 13 residues. The V end was cut by 2 bases, the J end by 7 bases, with 11 bases between. From germline, CDR1 is ENHRY and CDR2 SYGVKD.

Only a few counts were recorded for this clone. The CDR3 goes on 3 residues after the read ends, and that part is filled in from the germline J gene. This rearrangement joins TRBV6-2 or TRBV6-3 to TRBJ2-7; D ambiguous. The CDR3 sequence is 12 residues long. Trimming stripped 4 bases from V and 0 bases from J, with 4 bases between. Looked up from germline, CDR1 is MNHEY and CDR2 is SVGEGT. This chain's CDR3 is CASSLYSYEQYF. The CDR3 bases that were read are TGTGCCAGCAGTTTATACTCCTACGAG.

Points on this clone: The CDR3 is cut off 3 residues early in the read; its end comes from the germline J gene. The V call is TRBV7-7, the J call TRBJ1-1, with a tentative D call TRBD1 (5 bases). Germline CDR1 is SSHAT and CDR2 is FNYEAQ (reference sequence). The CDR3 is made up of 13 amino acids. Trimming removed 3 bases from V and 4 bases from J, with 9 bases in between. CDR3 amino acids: CASSFPGGTEAFF. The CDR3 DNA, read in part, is TGTGCCAGCAGCTTCCCGGGGGGCACTGAA. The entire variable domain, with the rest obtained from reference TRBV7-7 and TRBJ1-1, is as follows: GAGVSQSPRYKVTKRGQDVTLRCDPISSHATLYWYQQALGQGPEFLTYFNYEAQPDKSGLPSDRFSAERPEGSISTLTIQRTEQRDSAMYRCASSFPGGTEAFFGQGTRLTVV.

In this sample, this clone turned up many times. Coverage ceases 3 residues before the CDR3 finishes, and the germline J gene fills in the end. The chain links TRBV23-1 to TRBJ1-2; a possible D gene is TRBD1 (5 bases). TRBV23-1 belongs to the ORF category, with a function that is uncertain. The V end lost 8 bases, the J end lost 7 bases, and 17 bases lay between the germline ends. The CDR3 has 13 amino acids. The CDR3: CASSFAGRSGYTF. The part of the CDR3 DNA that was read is TGCGCCAGCTCATTCGCGGGGCGTAGTGGC.

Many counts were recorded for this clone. CDR3 amino acids: CSAYRDPAEAFF. The CDR3 bases that were read are TGCAGTGCTTACAGGGATCCGGCTGAA. The chain joins TRBV20-1 to TRBJ1-1; TRBD1 might be the D (6 bases). The read halts 3 residues ahead of the CDR3 end, with the missing end drawn from the germline J gene. Per the germline V gene, CDR1 is DFQATT and CDR2 is SNEGSKA (reference sequence). This CDR3 contains 12 residues. The V gene lost 5 bases and the J gene lost 6 bases, with 13 bases spanning the gap.

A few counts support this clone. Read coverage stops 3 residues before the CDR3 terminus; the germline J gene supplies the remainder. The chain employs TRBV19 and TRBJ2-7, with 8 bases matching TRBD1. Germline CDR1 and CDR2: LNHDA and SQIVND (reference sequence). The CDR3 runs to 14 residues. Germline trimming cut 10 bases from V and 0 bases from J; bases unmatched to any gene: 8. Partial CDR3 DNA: TGTGCCACCCGGTCAGGGGGCATCTCCTACGAG. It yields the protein CATRSGGISYE. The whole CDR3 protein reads CATRSGGISYEQYF.

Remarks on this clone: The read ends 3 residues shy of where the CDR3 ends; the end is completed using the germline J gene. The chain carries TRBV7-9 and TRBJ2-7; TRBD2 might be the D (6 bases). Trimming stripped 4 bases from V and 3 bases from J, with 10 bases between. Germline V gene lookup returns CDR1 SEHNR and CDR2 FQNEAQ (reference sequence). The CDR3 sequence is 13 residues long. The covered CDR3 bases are TGTGCCAGCAGCTCCGGGACTCTCTACGAG. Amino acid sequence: CASSSGTLYE. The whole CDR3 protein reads CASSSGTLYEQYF.

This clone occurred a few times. CDR3 bases read: TGTGCCAGCAGCTTGGGAAGGGGAACCTACAATGAG. Encoded protein: CASSLGRGTYNE. The whole CDR3 sequence reads CASSLGRGTYNEQFF. This rearrangement joins TRBV5-5 to TRBJ2-1; D perhaps matches TRBD1 (5 bases). With the read ending 3 residues before the CDR3 end, the germline J gene is used to fill in that end. Germline V gives CDR1 SGHKS, CDR2 YYEKEE (reference sequence). This CDR3 has 15 residues. Trimming cost V 0 bases and J 2 bases, with 9 bases left between them.

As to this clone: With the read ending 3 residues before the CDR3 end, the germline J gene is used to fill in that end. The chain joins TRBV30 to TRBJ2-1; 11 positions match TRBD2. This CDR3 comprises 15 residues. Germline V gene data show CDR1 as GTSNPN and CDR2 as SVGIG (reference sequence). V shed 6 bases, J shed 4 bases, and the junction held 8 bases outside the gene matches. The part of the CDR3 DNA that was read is TGTGCCTGCAGCTGGACTAGCGGGTTTTACAATGAG. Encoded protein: CACSWTSGFYNE. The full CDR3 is CACSWTSGFYNEQFF.

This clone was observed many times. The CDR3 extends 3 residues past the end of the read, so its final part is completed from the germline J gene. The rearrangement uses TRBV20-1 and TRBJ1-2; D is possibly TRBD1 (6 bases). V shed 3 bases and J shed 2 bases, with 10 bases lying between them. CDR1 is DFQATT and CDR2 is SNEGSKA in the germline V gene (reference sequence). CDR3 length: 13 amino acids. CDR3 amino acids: CSASPQGNYGYTF. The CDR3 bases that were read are TGCAGTGCTAGCCCTCAGGGGAACTATGGC.